Listed below are T cell receptor beta chains from one sample, sequenced in a study of beta chain features in type 1 diabetes. Sequencing used immunoSEQ multiplex PCR; TCRdb keeps in-frame clones, though not all of them. The sample shows roughly 450,000 clones, more than 9.5% of them seen only once. Sequencing input: naive CD4+ T cells from blood. All receptors come from a woman aged 18-30 years in good health. CDR3s include the opening cysteine and the closing phenylalanine or tryptophan. Fields, in order: D gene, clone size, V gene, J gene, CDR3 DNA, CDR3 protein. A D gene is named only where the DNA matches it firmly. Clone size is given for some rows only: seen once, a few or many times, or a class if the clone is expanded.

d_call: -
clone_size: few
v_call: TRBV18
j_call: TRBJ2-7
cdr3_nt: TGTGCCAGCTCCAACCGATTCAGGGGCTCTTACGAGCAGTACTTC
cdr3_aa: CASSNRFRGSYEQYF

d_call: -
clone_size: few
v_call: TRBV7-2
j_call: TRBJ2-4
cdr3_nt: TGTGCCAGCAGCTTAGTCCCACAGGCGAAAAACATTCAGTACTTC
cdr3_aa: CASSLVPQAKNIQYF

d_call: -
clone_size: -
v_call: TRBV7-8
j_call: TRBJ1-2
cdr3_nt: TGTGCCAGCAGCTTCGGACACCGGAACTATGGCTACACCTTC
cdr3_aa: CASSFGHRNYGYTF

d_call: -
clone_size: -
v_call: TRBV7-6
j_call: TRBJ1-3
cdr3_nt: TGTGCCAGCAGCTCAACGACAAATGGAAACACCATATATTTT
cdr3_aa: CASSSTTNGNTIYF

d_call: -
clone_size: -
v_call: TRBV29-1
j_call: TRBJ2-2
cdr3_nt: TGCAGCGTCCGGGAAGGTAGACTTAACACCGGGGAGCTGTTTTTT
cdr3_aa: CSVREGRLNTGELFF

d_call: -
clone_size: -
v_call: TRBV7-9
j_call: TRBJ2-7
cdr3_nt: TGTGCCAGCAGCCCTGGGTCAGCCGTTGGGGAGCAGTACTTC
cdr3_aa: CASSPGSAVGEQYF

d_call: -
clone_size: -
v_call: TRBV29-1
j_call: TRBJ2-5
cdr3_nt: TGCAGCGTTCTCCAAGGGAGTGAGACCCAGTACTTC
cdr3_aa: CSVLQGSETQYF

d_call: TRBD2
clone_size: -
v_call: TRBV5-1
j_call: TRBJ2-3
cdr3_nt: TGCGCCAGCAGCGGTACTAGCGGAGTCACAGATACGCAGTATTTT
cdr3_aa: CASSGTSGVTDTQYF

d_call: TRBD1
clone_size: few
v_call: TRBV9
j_call: TRBJ1-2
cdr3_nt: TGTGCCAGCAGCGCACCCGACAGGGGGTATGGCTACACCTTC
cdr3_aa: CASSAPDRGYGYTF

d_call: TRBD2
clone_size: few
v_call: TRBV7-2
j_call: TRBJ2-3
cdr3_nt: TGTGCCAGCAGCTTAGAAGTAGCGGGGGGCCCCAGGGATACGCAGTATTTT
cdr3_aa: CASSLEVAGGPRDTQYF

d_call: -
clone_size: -
v_call: TRBV1
j_call: TRBJ1-6
cdr3_nt: TGCACCAGCAGCCAACCAAGCCAGAGGCGGCCCAAGAGGTCCTATAATTCACCCCTCCACTTT
cdr3_aa: CTSSQPSQRRPKRSYNSPLHF

d_call: TRBD2
clone_size: -
v_call: TRBV12-5
j_call: TRBJ2-1
cdr3_nt: TGTGCTAGTGGTTTTGGGGGGGCCTACAATGAGCAGTTCTTC
cdr3_aa: CASGFGGAYNEQFF

d_call: -
clone_size: few
v_call: TRBV18
j_call: TRBJ1-1
cdr3_nt: TGTGCCAGCTCACCATCACGGAGGACTGAAGCTTTCTTT
cdr3_aa: CASSPSRRTEAFF

d_call: -
clone_size: -
v_call: TRBV29-1
j_call: TRBJ1-4
cdr3_nt: TGCAGCGTTGAGGGGAACGGAAATGAAAAACTGTTTTTT
cdr3_aa: CSVEGNGNEKLFF

d_call: TRBD2
clone_size: -
v_call: TRBV6-6
j_call: TRBJ2-5
cdr3_nt: TGTGCCAGCAGAGAGCGGGGGGGCTGGGAGACCCAGTACTTC
cdr3_aa: CASRERGGWETQYF

d_call: -
clone_size: -
v_call: TRBV30
j_call: TRBJ2-7
cdr3_nt: TGTGCCCGGAATGTCCAGGGAAGGACCTACGAGCAGTACTTC
cdr3_aa: CARNVQGRTYEQYF

d_call: -
clone_size: -
v_call: TRBV19
j_call: TRBJ1-1
cdr3_nt: TGTGCCAGTAGCGCACCGGTCCCGCGGGCTTTCTTT
cdr3_aa: CASSAPVPRAFF

d_call: -
clone_size: -
v_call: TRBV9
j_call: TRBJ2-1
cdr3_nt: TGTGCCAGCAGCGTAGGAGGCGGCTCCTACAATGAGCAGTTCTTC
cdr3_aa: CASSVGGGSYNEQFF

d_call: -
clone_size: few
v_call: TRBV18
j_call: TRBJ2-1
cdr3_nt: TGTGCCAGCTCACCACAGGTGGGAATCAATGAGCAGTTCTTC
cdr3_aa: CASSPQVGINEQFF

d_call: TRBD2
clone_size: -
v_call: TRBV18
j_call: TRBJ2-1
cdr3_nt: TGTGCCAGCTCACCACTAGCGGGGGCCTACAATGAGCAGTTCTTC
cdr3_aa: CASSPLAGAYNEQFF

d_call: TRBD2
clone_size: -
v_call: TRBV4-2
j_call: TRBJ2-1
cdr3_nt: TGTGCCAGCAGCCCTCGAGCGGGACTAGCGGGGGACAATGAGCAGTTCTTC
cdr3_aa: CASSPRAGLAGDNEQFF

d_call: -
clone_size: -
v_call: TRBV7-9
j_call: TRBJ1-2
cdr3_nt: TGTGCCAGCAGCTTCAGTCGTAAGGGTGATGGCTACACCTTC
cdr3_aa: CASSFSRKGDGYTF

d_call: TRBD1
clone_size: -
v_call: TRBV30
j_call: TRBJ1-5
cdr3_nt: TGTGCCTGGACCGGGGACAGAGGCAATCAGCCCCAGCATTTT
cdr3_aa: CAWTGDRGNQPQHF

d_call: TRBD2
clone_size: few
v_call: TRBV7-2
j_call: TRBJ2-3
cdr3_nt: TGTGCCAGCAGCCAGAGCGGGGCTAGCACAGATACGCAGTATTTT
cdr3_aa: CASSQSGASTDTQYF

d_call: TRBD1
clone_size: few
v_call: TRBV10-3
j_call: TRBJ2-7
cdr3_nt: TGTGCCATCAGCGAGTATGGACAGGGTATTAACGAGCAGTACTTC
cdr3_aa: CAISEYGQGINEQYF

d_call: -
clone_size: -
v_call: TRBV7-2
j_call: TRBJ1-5
cdr3_nt: TGTGCCAGCAGCTTAGGATTGGGGTCCGGTCAGCCCCAGCATTTT
cdr3_aa: CASSLGLGSGQPQHF

d_call: -
clone_size: -
v_call: TRBV7-2
j_call: TRBJ2-7
cdr3_nt: TGTGCCAGCTCAATGACAGTCCTGGGCTCCTACGAGCAGTACTTC
cdr3_aa: CASSMTVLGSYEQYF

d_call: TRBD1
clone_size: few
v_call: TRBV10-3
j_call: TRBJ2-1
cdr3_nt: TGTGCCATCAGTGACAGGGGGAGAAGCTCCTACAATGAGCAGTTCTTC
cdr3_aa: CAISDRGRSSYNEQFF

d_call: -
clone_size: -
v_call: TRBV18
j_call: TRBJ1-5
cdr3_nt: TGTGCCAGCTCACCAGCGGGGGGAGCGGAGCCCCAGCATTTT
cdr3_aa: CASSPAGGAEPQHF

d_call: -
clone_size: -
v_call: TRBV18
j_call: TRBJ1-1
cdr3_nt: TGTGCCAGCTCACCTTCGACCGTGAACACTGAAGCTTTCTTT
cdr3_aa: CASSPSTVNTEAFF

d_call: -
clone_size: few
v_call: TRBV30
j_call: TRBJ1-5
cdr3_nt: TGTGCCTGGAGTGTAGGAGGTTATAGCAATCAGCCCCAGCATTTT
cdr3_aa: CAWSVGGYSNQPQHF

d_call: -
clone_size: -
v_call: TRBV7-9
j_call: TRBJ2-7
cdr3_nt: TGTGCCAGCAGCTTAAATGGGCCCGAGCAGTACTTC
cdr3_aa: CASSLNGPEQYF

d_call: -
clone_size: -
v_call: TRBV5-1
j_call: TRBJ2-5
cdr3_nt: TGCGCCAGCAGCTTGGTTCCAGGGATCGAAGAGACCCAGTACTTC
cdr3_aa: CASSLVPGIEETQYF

d_call: -
clone_size: -
v_call: TRBV2
j_call: TRBJ2-5
cdr3_nt: TGTGCCAGTCTCCGGAGGCTCGAGACCCAGTACTTC
cdr3_aa: CASLRRLETQYF

d_call: TRBD2
clone_size: -
v_call: TRBV7-8
j_call: TRBJ2-7
cdr3_nt: TGTGCCAGCAGCCAATCGACTAGCGGGAGCAACGAGCAGTACTTC
cdr3_aa: CASSQSTSGSNEQYF

d_call: -
clone_size: few
v_call: TRBV2
j_call: TRBJ2-7
cdr3_nt: TGTGCCAGCGAGTTCCAGACAAACGCGTACGAGCAGTACTTC
cdr3_aa: CASEFQTNAYEQYF

d_call: -
clone_size: once
v_call: TRBV4-1
j_call: TRBJ1-1
cdr3_nt: TGCGCCAGCAGCCATGCAGTGGTCAGGGGGAACACTGAAGCTTTCTTT
cdr3_aa: CASSHAVVRGNTEAFF

d_call: -
clone_size: -
v_call: TRBV4-3
j_call: TRBJ2-1
cdr3_nt: TGCGCCAGCAGCCATGGTCCCCGGGGGTACAATGAGCAGTTCTTC
cdr3_aa: CASSHGPRGYNEQFF

d_call: -
clone_size: -
v_call: TRBV7-2
j_call: TRBJ2-7
cdr3_nt: TGTGCCAGCAGCCGGGACCGGACTCGTCCTTACGAGCAGTACTTC
cdr3_aa: CASSRDRTRPYEQYF

d_call: -
clone_size: few
v_call: TRBV2
j_call: TRBJ1-1
cdr3_nt: TGTGCCAGCACGCAGGAGGTCTCCACTGAAGCTTTCTTT
cdr3_aa: CASTQEVSTEAFF

d_call: -
clone_size: few
v_call: TRBV13
j_call: TRBJ2-5
cdr3_nt: TGTGCCCCCGTCGGGAACGGGGTCGTCGAGACCCAGTACTTC
cdr3_aa: CAPVGNGVVETQYF

d_call: -
clone_size: few
v_call: TRBV4-3
j_call: TRBJ1-2
cdr3_nt: TGCGCCAGCAGCCAAGAAGGAGGGAACTATGGCTACACCTTC
cdr3_aa: CASSQEGGNYGYTF

d_call: TRBD2
clone_size: -
v_call: TRBV7-2
j_call: TRBJ2-1
cdr3_nt: TGTGCCAGCAGCCCTAGCGGGAGTCTAAATGAGCAGTTCTTC
cdr3_aa: CASSPSGSLNEQFF

d_call: TRBD2
clone_size: few
v_call: TRBV7-2
j_call: TRBJ2-7
cdr3_nt: TGTGCCAGCAGCCCGGGACTAGCGGGCGCCTACGAGCAGTACTTC
cdr3_aa: CASSPGLAGAYEQYF

d_call: TRBD1
clone_size: few
v_call: TRBV5-8
j_call: TRBJ2-3
cdr3_nt: TGTGCCAGCGCATCCGGGACAGGGGCCAACACAGATACGCAGTATTTT
cdr3_aa: CASASGTGANTDTQYF

d_call: -
clone_size: -
v_call: TRBV10-3
j_call: TRBJ1-2
cdr3_nt: TGTGCCATCAAGGGAGGGCATACCTCAGCCTATGGCTACACCTTC
cdr3_aa: CAIKGGHTSAYGYTF

d_call: -
clone_size: few
v_call: TRBV14
j_call: TRBJ1-4
cdr3_nt: TGTGCCAGCAGCCAATCGGCCCTTAATGAAAAACTGTTTTTT
cdr3_aa: CASSQSALNEKLFF

d_call: -
clone_size: few
v_call: TRBV4-3
j_call: TRBJ1-2
cdr3_nt: TGCGCCAGCAGCCAACCGGGACATATTAACTATGGCTACACCTTC
cdr3_aa: CASSQPGHINYGYTF

d_call: -
clone_size: few
v_call: TRBV7-6
j_call: TRBJ2-3
cdr3_nt: TGTGCCAGCAGCTTAGGCCTACCGGGCACAGATACGCAGTATTTT
cdr3_aa: CASSLGLPGTDTQYF

d_call: -
clone_size: -
v_call: TRBV6-1
j_call: TRBJ2-5
cdr3_nt: TGTGCCAGCAGTGATCGTCCTCTACCCATTGAGACCCAGTACTTC
cdr3_aa: CASSDRPLPIETQYF